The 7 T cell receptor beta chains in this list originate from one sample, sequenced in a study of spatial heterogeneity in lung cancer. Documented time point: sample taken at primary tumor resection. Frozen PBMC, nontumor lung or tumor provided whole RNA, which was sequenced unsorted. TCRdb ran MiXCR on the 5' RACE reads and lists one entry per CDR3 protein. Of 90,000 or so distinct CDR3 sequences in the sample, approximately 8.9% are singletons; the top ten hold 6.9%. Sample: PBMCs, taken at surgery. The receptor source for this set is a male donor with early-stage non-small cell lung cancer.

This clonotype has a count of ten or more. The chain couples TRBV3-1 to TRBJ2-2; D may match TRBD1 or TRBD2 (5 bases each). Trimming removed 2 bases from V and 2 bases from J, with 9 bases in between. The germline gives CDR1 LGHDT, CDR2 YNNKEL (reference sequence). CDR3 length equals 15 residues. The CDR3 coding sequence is TGTGCCAGCAGCCAACGGGGCGGCAACACCGGGGAGCTGTTTTTT. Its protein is CASSQRGGNTGELFF.

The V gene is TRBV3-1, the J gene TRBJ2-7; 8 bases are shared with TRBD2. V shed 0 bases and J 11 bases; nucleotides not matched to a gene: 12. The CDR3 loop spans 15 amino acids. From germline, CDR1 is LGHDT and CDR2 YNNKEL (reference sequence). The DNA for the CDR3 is TGTGCCAGCAGCCAAGATTGGCGAACTAGCGGAGCTGAGTACTTC. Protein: CASSQDWRTSGAEYF.

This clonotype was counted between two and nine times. CDR3 residues: CAISESTTSYNEQFF. The CDR3 DNA follows: TGTGCCATCAGTGAATCGACAACCTCCTACAATGAGCAGTTCTTC. The chain couples TRBV10-3 to TRBJ2-1, with D uncertain. Germline-derived CDR1 and CDR2 are ENHRY and SYGVKD. Between the trimmed V and J ends, which lost 3 bases and 0 bases, there was a span of 9 bases. The CDR3 has 15 residues.

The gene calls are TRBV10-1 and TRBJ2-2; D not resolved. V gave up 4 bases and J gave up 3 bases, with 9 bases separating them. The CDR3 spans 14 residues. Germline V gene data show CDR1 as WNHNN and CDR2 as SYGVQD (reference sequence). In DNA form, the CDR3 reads TGCGCCAGCAGTGTTAGAGCTCACACCGGGGAGCTGTTTTTT. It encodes CASSVRAHTGELFF.

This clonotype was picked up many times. CDR3 in DNA: TGCAGCGTGGGCCGAGGACTAGCGGGCACAGATACGCAGTATTTT. Amino acids: CSVGRGLAGTDTQYF. The chain is built from TRBV29-1 and TRBJ2-3; TRBD2 aligns across 10 bases. V was clipped by 6 bases and J by 1 base; unmatched bases: 7. Germline CDR1 SQVTM, CDR2 ANQGSEA. The CDR3 is 15 residues long.

Here the CDR3 DNA reads TGTGCCAGCAGCTTAAGAAGTTTTGATCAGCCCCAGCATTTT. Translation gives CASSLRSFDQPQHF. This rearrangement joins TRBV7-2 to TRBJ1-5; no definite D call. Germline CDR1 and CDR2: SGHTA and FQGNSA. CDR3 length equals 14 residues. Between the trimmed V and J ends, which lost 2 bases and 5 bases, there was a span of 10 bases.

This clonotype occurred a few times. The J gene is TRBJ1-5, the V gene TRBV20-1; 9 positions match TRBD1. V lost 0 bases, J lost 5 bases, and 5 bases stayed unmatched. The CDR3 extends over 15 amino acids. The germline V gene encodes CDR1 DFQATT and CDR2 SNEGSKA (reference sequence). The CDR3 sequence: CSAREGQGRYQPQHF. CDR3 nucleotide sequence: TGCAGTGCTAGAGAAGGACAGGGGAGATATCAGCCCCAGCATTTT.